This T cell receptor beta chain was recorded in a study of T cells after yellow fever vaccination. This clonotype was seen a handful of times. Its antigen is as yet unknown. The CDR3 runs to 17 residues. Deletions cut 1 base from V and 2 bases from J, with 16 bases between. From germline, CDR1 is MGHRA and CDR2 YSYEKL. Using its own MiXCR run on the 5' RACE reads, TCRdb lists one record per CDR3 protein. The sample holds some 260,000 distinct CDR3 sequences, 5.2% seen once. General observations from the study: Most clones from primary vaccination were detected again post-booster (about 96% CD4, around 88% CD8). Secondary responses were weaker yet peaked faster, day 5 versus 15.

The material was CD4+ T cells sorted from PBMCs, obtained on the day of the yellow fever booster vaccination. The origin of this receptor is a man aged 18 to 30 who received the YFV17D yellow fever vaccine. The chain has TRBV4-1 and TRBJ2-3, with a weak D call TRBD2 (5 bases). The CDR3 coding sequence is TGCGCCAGCAGCCAAGCCGGACCCGGAGGAGACACAGATACGCAGTATTTT. It yields the protein CASSQAGPGGDTDTQYF.